This TCR beta chain appears in the sequencing data of a study of OX40 agonist ivuxolimab in advanced cancers. Whole-study context: The patients got ivuxolimab, which is an agonistic anti-OX40 (CD134) antibody. The patients received ivuxolimab by intravenous route every 2 weeks at 0.01 to 10 mg/kg. Points from the study as a whole: Expanded peripheral T-cell antigen specificity went undetermined.

Remarks on this clone: Its target is not known.

TCRdb keeps only in-frame clones here, not all; method: immunoSEQ multiplex PCR. The table records about 48,000 clones, 80% to 90% of them present only once. This CDR3 contains 16 residues. J was trimmed by 2 bases and V by 1 base; bases with no gene match: 5. Germline assignment: CDR1 MNHNS and CDR2 SASEGT. The chain uses TRBV6-1 and TRBJ2-1, with TRBD2 identical over 7 bases. The clonotype comes from an adult with an advanced solid tumor such as melanoma, head and neck, liver or kidney cancer. This specimen was CD4+ or CD8+ T cells sorted from blood, taken in a trial of the OX40 agonist ivuxolimab. DNA for the CDR3: TGTGCCAGCAGTGAAGACCCGGGACTAACCTACAATGAGCAGTTCTTC. Amino acid sequence: CASSEDPGLTYNEQFF.